This is a list of T cell receptor beta chains from one sample in a study of CD8+ T cells in alopecia areata. The method was immunoSEQ multiplex PCR; TCRdb's version includes in-frame clones alone and lacks a portion of them. This sample yields 10,000 to 15,000 clones, of which around 62% are seen a single time; around an eighth belongs to the top ten. The sequencing sample was made of skin. The receptors derive from a human donor with alopecia areata. CDR3s include the opening cysteine and the closing phenylalanine or tryptophan. Each record gives: V gene, clone size, D gene, J gene, CDR3 protein, CDR3 DNA. The D gene is left open where the match is weak. Size is omitted from some rows. Given values are once, few, many or a class for expanded clones.

TRBV18	.	TRBD1	TRBJ2-3	CASSPTTGNLDTQYF	TGTGCCAGCTCACCCACGACAGGGAATTTAGATACGCAGTATTTT
TRBV5-1	few	TRBD2	TRBJ2-1	CASSKSGVTYNEQFF	TGCGCCAGCAGCAAAAGCGGGGTTACCTACAATGAGCAGTTCTTC
TRBV29-1	.	TRBD1	TRBJ2-7	CSGTGGYEQYF	TGCAGCGGCACAGGGGGCTACGAGCAGTACTTC
TRBV13	.	.	TRBJ2-3	CASSLWGEAWSTDTQYF	TGTGCCAGCAGCTTATGGGGGGAAGCATGGAGCACAGATACGCAGTATTTT
TRBV18	.	TRBD2	TRBJ2-1	CASSPRTSGAGNEQFF	TGTGCCAGCTCACCACGGACTAGCGGCGCGGGCAATGAGCAGTTCTTC
TRBV19	few	TRBD1	TRBJ2-7	CASTPTGGFYEQYF	TGTGCCAGTACCCCGACAGGGGGCTTTTACGAGCAGTACTTC
TRBV13	few	TRBD2	TRBJ2-7	CASSLAVAGAYEQYF	TGTGCCAGCAGCTTAGCGGTAGCGGGGGCCTACGAGCAGTACTTC
TRBV7-2	few	.	TRBJ2-7	CASSFTGSYEQYF	TGTGCCAGCAGCTTTACAGGGTCCTACGAGCAGTACTTC
TRBV7-8	once	.	TRBJ2-7	CASSPYLGEQYF	TGTGCCAGCAGCCCCTATTTGGGCGAGCAGTACTTC
TRBV2	.	.	TRBJ1-2	CASTWHRQNYGYTF	TGTGCCAGCACCTGGCACAGGCAGAACTATGGCTACACCTTC
TRBV4-1	.	.	TRBJ2-1	CASSQPSRDEQFF	TGCGCCAGCAGCCAACCCTCGCGGGATGAGCAGTTCTTC
TRBV4-1	few	TRBD2	TRBJ2-3	CASRSGGLAGVTDTQYF	TGCGCCAGCAGATCCGGAGGACTAGCGGGAGTCACAGATACGCAGTATTTT
TRBV13	.	.	TRBJ2-1	CASSRTLSGNYNEQFF	TGTGCCAGCAGCCGAACTCTCAGCGGCAACTACAATGAGCAGTTCTTC
TRBV28	medium-sized	.	TRBJ1-4	CASSAPRVGEKLFF	TGTGCCAGCAGTGCCCCGAGGGTGGGTGAAAAACTGTTTTTT
TRBV9	.	.	TRBJ2-6	CASSARREVLTF	TGTGCCAGCAGCGCCCGTCGAGAAGTCCTGACTTTC
TRBV29-1	.	TRBD1	TRBJ2-7	CSVTGTDYEQYF	TGCAGCGTCACCGGGACAGACTACGAGCAGTACTTC
TRBV7-9	.	.	TRBJ2-1	CASSSRLPSYNEQFF	TGTGCCAGCAGCTCCAGGTTACCCTCCTACAATGAGCAGTTCTTC
TRBV14	.	.	TRBJ2-2	CASSQGFQERQSTGELFF	TGTGCCAGCAGCCAAGGGTTCCAAGAGCGGCAAAGCACCGGGGAGCTGTTTTTT
TRBV27	.	.	TRBJ2-2	CASRGANTGELFF	TGTGCCAGCAGGGGAGCGAACACCGGGGAGCTGTTTTTT
TRBV4-2	few	TRBD2	TRBJ2-2	CASSQLGLAGINTGELFF	TGTGCCAGCAGCCAATTGGGACTAGCGGGGATCAACACCGGGGAGCTGTTTTTT
TRBV5-4	few	TRBD2	TRBJ2-1	CASSLTSGSSYNEQFF	TGTGCCAGCAGCTTGACTAGCGGGAGCTCCTACAATGAGCAGTTCTTC
TRBV4-2	.	TRBD1	TRBJ2-6	CASSLQGAGANVLTF	TGTGCCAGCAGCTTACAGGGGGCAGGGGCCAACGTCCTGACTTTC
TRBV27	.	.	TRBJ1-5	CASSWGSNQPQHF	TGTGCCAGCAGTTGGGGTAGCAATCAGCCCCAGCATTTT
TRBV18	.	.	TRBJ1-2	CASSPPWSLIPGGSGYTF	TGTGCCAGCTCACCACCATGGAGTTTGATCCCGGGTGGTAGTGGCTACACCTTC
TRBV27	few	TRBD2	TRBJ2-1	CASSFGTSGYNEQFF	TGTGCCAGCAGTTTTGGGACTAGCGGGTACAATGAGCAGTTCTTC
TRBV7-6	.	TRBD2	TRBJ2-1	CASSLGTSWSYNEQFF	TGTGCCAGCAGCTTAGGGACTAGTTGGTCCTACAATGAGCAGTTCTTC
TRBV27	.	.	TRBJ2-7	CASRQRRESYEQYF	TGTGCCAGCAGACAAAGAAGAGAGTCTTACGAGCAGTACTTC
TRBV2	few	.	TRBJ1-5	CASRKPDSSNQPQHF	TGTGCCAGCAGGAAACCAGACAGTAGCAATCAGCCCCAGCATTTT
TRBV11-2	few	TRBD2	TRBJ2-5	CASSLGDLAATKRPQYF	TGTGCCAGCAGCTTAGGCGATCTAGCGGCTACTAAGAGACCCCAGTACTTC
TRBV5-8	.	.	TRBJ1-2	CASIKDRFLIYGYTF	TGTGCCAGCATAAAAGACAGATTCTTAATTTATGGCTACACCTTC